What follows are 32 T cell receptor beta chains derived from one specimen sequenced in a study of blood T cell repertoires in COVID-19. Sequencing was performed with immunoSEQ multiplex PCR; in TCRdb, only in-frame clones are kept and a portion is missing. The table lists approximately 280,000 clones, 70% to 90% of them singletons. Material: peripheral blood. The receptors were gathered from a woman in her 70s with acute or convalescent COVID-19.

The chain combines TRBV2 with TRBJ2-5, with 9 bases fitting TRBD2. V shed 6 bases and J 2 bases; nucleotides not matched to a gene: 10. The germline V gene encodes CDR1 SNHLY and CDR2 FYNNEI. The CDR3 covers 16 residues. CDR3 DNA sequence: TGTGCCAGCAGATCTCAAGCGGGGGGTGGACAAGAGACCCAGTACTTC. Its translation: CASRSQAGGGQETQYF.

The chain has TRBV5-8 and TRBJ2-2, with 9 bases lining up with TRBD2. The CDR3 extends over 16 amino acids. Germline loops: CDR1 SGHTS, CDR2 YDEGEE. The junction had 5 bases not matched to a gene; V was cut back by 4 bases and J by 1 base. The CDR3 DNA is TGTGCCAGCAGCCGCGGACTAGCGTGGAACACCGGGGAGCTGTTTTTT. Protein sequence: CASSRGLAWNTGELFF.

This chain uses TRBV4-1 with TRBJ2-1, with 7 positions matching TRBD2. This CDR3 is 17 amino acids long. Unmatched junction bases numbered 12, after V lost 5 bases and J lost 2 bases. Germline CDR1 is MGHRA and CDR2 is YSYEKL. The CDR3 spells CASSKPSLAAPYNEQFF. The DNA for the CDR3 is TGCGCCAGCAGCAAACCCTCTCTAGCGGCCCCCTACAATGAGCAGTTCTTC.

The chain recombines TRBV29-1 with TRBJ1-1; perhaps TRBD1 as D (6 bases). V dropped 0 bases and J dropped 3 bases, with 11 bases sitting between them. CDR1 and CDR2 from the germline V gene are SQVTM and ANQGSEA. This CDR3 is built from 14 residues. Here the CDR3 DNA reads TGCAGCGTTGAAGATAAGGGACACTACACTGAAGCTTTCTTT. This encodes CSVEDKGHYTEAFF.

The V call is TRBV7-9, the J call TRBJ2-3, with 8 bases identical to TRBD2. The germline gives CDR1 SEHNR, CDR2 FQNEAQ (reference sequence). V lost 4 bases and J lost 5; bases outside the gene matches: 11. The CDR3 covers 16 residues. The CDR3 loop reads CASSSGRGGRVDTQYF. The CDR3 DNA reads as TGTGCCAGCAGCTCCGGACGGGGGGGCCGGGTAGATACGCAGTATTTT.

The chain couples TRBV7-6 to TRBJ1-2; D gene unclear. Germline V gene sequence: CDR1 SGHVS, CDR2 FNYEAQ. The CDR3 consists of 16 residues. V lost 1 base, J lost 5 bases, and 17 bases lay in between. The CDR3 here is CASSLEPGGGTYGYTF. The CDR3 DNA reads as TGTGCCAGCAGCTTAGAACCGGGCGGAGGAACTTATGGCTACACCTTC.

The CDR3 here is CAWRRTGENWAFF. DNA for the CDR3: TGTGCCTGGAGAAGGACAGGGGAGAATTGGGCTTTCTTT. The chain has TRBV30 and TRBJ1-1; TRBD1 aligns across 9 bases. The CDR3 totals 13 residues. The ends lost 3 bases at V and 11 bases at J; junction bases unmatched: 10. Per the germline V gene, CDR1 is GTSNPN and CDR2 is SVGIG (reference sequence).

The chain employs TRBV19 and TRBJ2-3; weak D call: TRBD2 (5 bases). The CDR3 totals 14 residues. Trimming left V 4 bases short and J 2 bases short, with 10 bases between. The germline gives CDR1 LNHDA, CDR2 SQIVND (reference sequence). The CDR3 sequence is CASSRGPSTDTQYF. The CDR3 DNA reads TGTGCCAGTAGTAGAGGGCCGTCCACAGATACGCAGTATTTT.

The chain links TRBV7-2 to TRBJ2-5, with a weak D call TRBD2 (6 bases). The CDR3 runs to 14 residues. Trimming removed 4 bases from V and 5 bases from J, with 14 bases in between. Germline CDR1 is SGHTA and CDR2 is FQGNSA. The CDR3: CASSSGLLRETQYF. DNA for the CDR3: TGTGCCAGCAGCTCAGGACTACTCCGGGAGACCCAGTACTTC.

In its sample, this clone was seen once. This sequence joins TRBV7-2 and TRBJ2-2, with 7 bases lining up with TRBD1. The CDR3 contains 14 residues. Germline V gene sequence: CDR1 SGHTA, CDR2 FQGNSA. After removal of 5 bases from V and 6 bases from J, the junction contained 6 bases not matched to a gene. CDR3 sequence (DNA): TGTGCCAGCAGCCCGACAGGGATCGCCGGGGAGCTGTTTTTT. Translating it yields CASSPTGIAGELFF.

The chain's CDR3 is CASSPRGTLPTGELFF. In DNA form, the CDR3 reads TGTGCCAGCAGCCCTAGGGGGACATTACCCACCGGGGAGCTGTTTTTT. The chain uses TRBV3-1 (or the pseudogene TRBV3-2) and TRBJ2-2; tentatively, D is TRBD1 (6 bases). Between the trimmed V and J ends, which lost 4 bases and 4 bases, there was a span of 16 bases. The V gene's germline CDR1 is LGHDT and CDR2 YNNKEL (reference sequence). The CDR3 totals 16 residues.

The genes are TRBV5-5 and TRBJ1-1; D unresolved. The CDR3 runs 15 residues. Germline V gene data show CDR1 as SGHKS and CDR2 as YYEKEE (reference sequence). V lost 0 bases and J 0 bases, leaving 9 bases between the germline ends. CDR3 in amino acids: CASSLEAGMNTEAFF. The CDR3 DNA reads TGTGCCAGCAGCTTGGAGGCGGGGATGAACACTGAAGCTTTCTTT.

The chain uses TRBV2 and TRBJ1-1; D uncertain. This CDR3 spans 13 amino acids. Between the trimmed V and J ends, which lost 4 bases and 8 bases, there was a span of 14 bases. The V gene's germline CDR1 is SNHLY and CDR2 FYNNEI. The CDR3 sequence is CASSALSGHEAFF. The CDR3 bases are TGTGCCAGCAGTGCTCTGTCTGGGCACGAAGCTTTCTTT.

The chain combines TRBV6-6 with TRBJ2-7, with TRBD1 identical over 8 bases. The CDR3 contains 14 residues. J lost 7 bases, V lost 7 bases, and 12 bases had no gene match. Germline assignment: CDR1 MNHNY and CDR2 SVGAGI (reference sequence). The chain's CDR3 is CASTSPDRASEQYF. CDR3 DNA sequence: TGTGCCAGCACCTCCCCGGACAGGGCCTCTGAGCAGTACTTC.

V and J are TRBV19 and TRBJ1-4; tentatively, D is TRBD1 (6 bases). Between the trimmed V and J ends, which lost 7 bases and 5 bases, there was a span of 8 bases. CDR1 is LNHDA and CDR2 is SQIVND in the germline V gene (reference sequence). The CDR3 length is 12 residues. The CDR3 region is CASKGGNEKLFF. CDR3 sequence (DNA): TGTGCCAGTAAGGGGGGGAATGAAAAACTGTTTTTT.

The chain is built from TRBV12-5 and TRBJ2-6; no reliable D call. There are 17 residues in the CDR3. Looked up from germline, CDR1 is LGHNT and CDR2 is FRNRAP. V lost 6 bases and J 0 bases, leaving 15 bases between the germline ends. CDR3 sequence: CASGPVGSTSGANVLTF. The DNA of the CDR3 is TGTGCTAGTGGGCCCGTGGGCAGCACCTCTGGGGCCAACGTCCTGACTTTC.

CDR3 sequence (DNA): TGTGCCAGCAGTTACCGGAGGAGGGAAGGATCGGACACTGAAGCTTTCTTT. Translating gives CASSYRRREGSDTEAFF. The V and J genes are TRBV6-8 and TRBJ1-1; D unclear. Per germline, CDR1 MNHGY and CDR2 SAAAGT. CDR3 length: 17 residues. V lost 2 bases, J lost 3 bases, and 19 bases lay in between.

The rearrangement uses TRBV19 and TRBJ2-7; weak D call: TRBD1 (6 bases). The CDR3 is 15 residues long. CDR1 and CDR2 (germline): LNHDA, SQIVND (reference sequence). V lost 1 base and J lost 5, with 15 bases in between. The CDR3 here is CASSIGLQGRDEQYF. In DNA form, the CDR3 reads TGTGCCAGTAGTATAGGTCTACAGGGCCGGGACGAGCAGTACTTC.

The chain employs TRBV5-8 and TRBJ1-6; 8 bases are a match to TRBD1. V was pared by 4 bases and J by 6 bases, with 9 bases of the junction left unmatched. Germline assignment: CDR1 SGHTS and CDR2 YDEGEE. The CDR3 length is 16 residues. The CDR3 is CASSRGQGGGNSPLHF. CDR3 coding DNA: TGTGCCAGCAGCCGAGGACAGGGTGGTGGTAATTCACCCCTCCACTTT.

This sequence joins TRBV3-1 (or the pseudogene TRBV3-2) and TRBJ2-5; D remains unclear. CDR1 LGHDT and CDR2 YNNKEL come from the germline V gene (reference sequence). Trimming pared 1 base from V and 5 bases from J, leaving 26 bases between. The CDR3 contains 19 residues. For the CDR3, the DNA is TGTGCCAGCAGCCAAGGTCTTACGATGCTTGGTAGTCCCCTCGAGACCCAGTACTTC. Translated, it gives CASSQGLTMLGSPLETQYF.

Comments on this clone: Sequence at one end of the junction differs from germline and may be a read error. The chain joins TRBV2 to TRBJ1-1; possibly TRBD1 for D (6 bases). The CDR3 contains 12 residues. The germline V gene encodes CDR1 SNHLY and CDR2 FYNNEI. The chain's CDR3 is CASSPGHTEAFF. CDR3 in DNA: TGTGCCAGCAGCCCGGGACACACAGAAGCTTTCTTT.

The CDR3: CASRDRGWSSYEQYF. Written as DNA, the CDR3 is TGTGCCAGTAGGGACAGGGGGTGGAGCTCCTACGAGCAGTACTTC. The V call is TRBV19, the J call TRBJ2-7; 10 bases match TRBD1. V was pared by 6 bases and J by 0 bases, with 5 bases of the junction left unmatched. The CDR3 extends over 15 amino acids. Looked up from germline, CDR1 is LNHDA and CDR2 is SQIVND (reference sequence).

The rearrangement links TRBV5-5 to TRBJ1-1; 9 bases line up with TRBD1. The CDR3 contains 14 residues. Germline CDR1 reads SGHKS; CDR2 reads YYEKEE (reference sequence). J was trimmed by 8 bases and V by 3 bases; bases with no gene match: 8. The CDR3: CASSSTGTGFEAFF. The CDR3, as DNA: TGTGCCAGCAGCTCTACCGGGACAGGGTTCGAAGCTTTCTTT.

CDR3 sequence reads: CASSLMGGQSYNEQFF. CDR3 bases: TGTGCCAGCAGCTTAATGGGTGGACAGAGCTACAATGAGCAGTTCTTC. V and J are TRBV7-3 and TRBJ2-1; D is perhaps TRBD1 (6 bases). The CDR3 is 16 residues long. The V gene lost 1 base and the J gene lost 3 bases, with 13 bases spanning the gap. Germline V gene lookup returns CDR1 SGHTA and CDR2 FQGTGA. The full variable domain, in which reference TRBV7-3 and TRBJ2-1 provide the parts outside the CDR3, is GAGVSQTPSNKVTEKGKYVELRCDPISGHTALYWYRQSLGQGPEFLIYFQGTGAADDSGLPNDRFFAVRPEGSVSTLKIQRTERGDSAVYLCASSLMGGQSYNEQFFGPGTRLTVL.

The V gene is TRBV5-5, the J gene TRBJ1-2; weak D call: TRBD1 (6 bases). Germline V CDR1 and CDR2: SGHKS, YYEKEE (reference sequence). V was clipped by 4 bases and J by 6 bases, with 16 bases between them. The CDR3 is 14 residues long. This chain's CDR3 is CASSLGGGADGYTF. CDR3 coding DNA: TGTGCCAGCAGCCTGGGTGGGGGGGCCGATGGCTACACCTTC.

This clone was seen a few times. The rearrangement links TRBV5-1 to TRBJ2-7, with 11 bases aligning to TRBD2. The junction had 6 bases not matched to a gene; V was cut back by 4 bases and J by 6 bases. Looked up from germline, CDR1 is SGHRS and CDR2 is YFSETQ. This CDR3 has 14 residues. The CDR3 is CASSIAGGIGEQYF. In DNA form, the CDR3 reads TGCGCCAGCAGCATAGCGGGGGGGATAGGCGAGCAGTACTTC.

V gene TRBV5-5 combines with J gene TRBJ2-5, with 7 bases identical to TRBD1. V shed 0 bases and J 1 base; nucleotides not matched to a gene: 3. This CDR3 comprises 15 residues. Germline CDR1 is SGHKS and CDR2 is YYEKEE (reference sequence). CDR3 amino acids: CASSLGQGGQETQYF. The CDR3 nucleotides read TGTGCCAGCAGCTTGGGACAGGGTGGCCAAGAGACCCAGTACTTC.

The chain has TRBV19 and TRBJ1-5, with D tentatively TRBD1 (6 bases). From germline, CDR1 is LNHDA and CDR2 SQIVND (reference sequence). V shed 5 bases and J shed 1 base, with 15 bases lying between them. This CDR3 has 16 amino acids. The DNA of the CDR3 is TGTGCCAGTAGTCCTATTAACAGGGTAAGCAATCAGCCCCAGCATTTT. Translation: CASSPINRVSNQPQHF.

V gene TRBV6-6 combines with J gene TRBJ2-3; 12 bases map to TRBD2. V trimming: 5 bases; J trimming: 0 bases; junction bases outside the gene matches: 6. Germline CDR1 MNHNY, CDR2 SVGAGI (reference sequence). This CDR3 contains 17 residues. CDR3 bases: TGTGCCAGCAGTCACAGACTAGCGGGGGTTAGCACAGATACGCAGTATTTT. Translation gives CASSHRLAGVSTDTQYF.

V is TRBV2 and J is TRBJ1-3; D ambiguous. The length of the CDR3 is 13 residues. Germline V lookup: CDR1 SNHLY, CDR2 FYNNEI. V lost 7 bases, J lost 2 bases, and 9 bases lay in between. The CDR3 DNA follows: TGTGCCAGCAACGGCGGGGCTGGAAACACCATATATTTT. This sequence encodes CASNGGAGNTIYF.

V and J are TRBV18 and TRBJ1-4; D is ambiguous. The CDR3 extends over 14 amino acids. V shed 2 bases and J shed 7 bases, with 11 bases lying between them. Germline V gene lookup returns CDR1 KGHSH and CDR2 LQKENI. This CDR3 reads CASSPSRGFEKLFF. The DNA for the CDR3 is TGTGCCAGCTCACCATCAAGAGGTTTTGAAAAACTGTTTTTT.

The V and J genes are TRBV15 and TRBJ1-6; the D is unclear. The CDR3 consists of 12 residues. Per the germline V gene, CDR1 is LNHNV and CDR2 is YYDKDF (reference sequence). Trimming shortened V by 5 bases and J by 7 bases, and 6 bases separated the two germline ends. CDR3 nucleotides: TGTGCCACCAGCTCCTTGAATTCACCCCTCCACTTT. Amino acid sequence: CATSSLNSPLHF.